The clone carrying this TCR beta chain was seen repeatedly, ten times or more. No antigen is known for it. The data were taken from a study of CD8 T cells in ankylosing spondylitis. General study points: Significant enrichment of disease-linked clones was reportedly seen in matched ankylosing spondylitis synovial fluid.

The CDR3 sequence is 18 residues long. V lost 0 bases and J lost 10; bases outside the gene matches: 11. Germline CDR1 SGDLS, CDR2 YYNGEE. Quantitative 5'-RACE with molecular barcodes generated TCR beta libraries. MiXCR was run by TCRdb on the 5' RACE reads, yielding one entry per CDR3 protein. This repertoire shows approximately 42,000 distinct CDR3 sequences, around 3.8% found once; its top ten account for around 3.6%. Specimen: blood, either unsorted or a sorted T cell fraction (not recorded which). The sequence came from a female donor with ankylosing spondylitis or in good health (not recorded which). The chain recombines TRBV9 with TRBJ1-6, with 12 positions matching TRBD1. CDR3 nucleotides: TGTGCCAGCAGCGTAGAATCTATGGGGACAGGGGGCTTCTCACCCCTCCACTTT. Protein: CASSVESMGTGGFSPLHF. Supplemented by reference TRBV9 and TRBJ1-6, the full variable domain reads DSGVTQTPKHLITATGQRVTLRCSPRSGDLSVYWYQQSLDQGLQFLIQYYNGEERAKGNILERFSAQQFPDLHSELNLSSLELGDSALYFCASSVESMGTGGFSPLHFGNGTRLTVT.